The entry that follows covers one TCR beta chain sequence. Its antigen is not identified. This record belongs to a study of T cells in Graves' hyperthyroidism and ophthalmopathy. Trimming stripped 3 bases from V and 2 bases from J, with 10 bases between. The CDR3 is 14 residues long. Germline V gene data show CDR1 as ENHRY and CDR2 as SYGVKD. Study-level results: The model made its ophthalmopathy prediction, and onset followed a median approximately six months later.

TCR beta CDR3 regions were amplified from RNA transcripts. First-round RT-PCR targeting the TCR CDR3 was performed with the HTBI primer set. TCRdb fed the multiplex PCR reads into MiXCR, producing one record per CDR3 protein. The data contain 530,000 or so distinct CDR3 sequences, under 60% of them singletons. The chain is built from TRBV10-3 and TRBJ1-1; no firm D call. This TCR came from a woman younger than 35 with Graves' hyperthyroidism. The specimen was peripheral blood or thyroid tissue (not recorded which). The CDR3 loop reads CAISDRTVNTEAFF. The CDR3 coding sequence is TGTGCCATCAGTGACAGGACGGTCAACACTGAAGCTTTCTTT.